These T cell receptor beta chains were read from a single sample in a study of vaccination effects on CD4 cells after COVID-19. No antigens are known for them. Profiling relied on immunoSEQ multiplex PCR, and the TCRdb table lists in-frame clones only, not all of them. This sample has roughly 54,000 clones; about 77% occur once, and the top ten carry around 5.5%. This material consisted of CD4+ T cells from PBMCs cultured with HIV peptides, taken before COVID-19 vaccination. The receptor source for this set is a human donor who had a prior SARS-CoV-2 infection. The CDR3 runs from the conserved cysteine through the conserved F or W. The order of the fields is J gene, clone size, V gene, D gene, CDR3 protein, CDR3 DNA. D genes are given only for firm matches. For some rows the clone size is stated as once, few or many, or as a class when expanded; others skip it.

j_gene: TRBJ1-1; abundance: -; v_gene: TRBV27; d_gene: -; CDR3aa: CASRPVRSAMNTEAFF; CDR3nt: TGTGCCAGCAGACCCGTCCGGTCAGCCATGAACACTGAAGCTTTCTTT
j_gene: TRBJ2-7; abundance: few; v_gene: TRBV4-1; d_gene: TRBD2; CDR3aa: CASSQPTSGRYEQYF; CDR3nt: TGCGCCAGCAGCCAACCGACTAGCGGGAGGTACGAGCAGTACTTC
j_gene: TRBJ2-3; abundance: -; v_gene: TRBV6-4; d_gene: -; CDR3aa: CASSRAFSSTDTQYF; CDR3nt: TGTGCCAGTTCCAGGGCCTTCTCTAGCACAGATACGCAGTATTTT
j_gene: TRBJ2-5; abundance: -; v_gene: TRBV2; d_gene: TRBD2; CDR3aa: CASAAGRETQYF; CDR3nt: TGTGCCAGCGCAGCGGGACGGGAGACCCAGTACTTC
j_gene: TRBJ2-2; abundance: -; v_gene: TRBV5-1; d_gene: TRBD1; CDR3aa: CASSGGTGWKPGELFF; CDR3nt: TGCGCCAGCAGCGGAGGGACAGGGTGGAAACCCGGGGAGCTGTTTTTT
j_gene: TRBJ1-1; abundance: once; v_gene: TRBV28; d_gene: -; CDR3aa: CASSFPWGEAFF; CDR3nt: TGTGCCAGCAGTTTCCCGTGGGGGGAAGCTTTCTTT
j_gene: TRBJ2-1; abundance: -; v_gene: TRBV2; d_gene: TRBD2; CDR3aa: CASSAGLTIYNEQFF; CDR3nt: TGTGCCAGCAGTGCGGGACTAACTATCTACAATGAGCAGTTCTTC
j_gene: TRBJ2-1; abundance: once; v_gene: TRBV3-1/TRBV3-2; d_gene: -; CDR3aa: CASSRGPSGSVF; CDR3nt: TGTGCCAGCAGTCGGGGTCCCAGTGGTTCGGTCTTC
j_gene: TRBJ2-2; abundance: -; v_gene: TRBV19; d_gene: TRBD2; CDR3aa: CASSRLTSPHSNTGELFF; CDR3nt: TGTGCCAGTAGTAGATTGACTAGCCCCCACTCGAACACCGGGGAGCTGTTTTTT
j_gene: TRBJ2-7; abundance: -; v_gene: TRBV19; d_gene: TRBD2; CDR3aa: CASRASGRYEQYF; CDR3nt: TGTGCCAGTAGGGCTAGCGGGAGGTACGAGCAGTACTTC
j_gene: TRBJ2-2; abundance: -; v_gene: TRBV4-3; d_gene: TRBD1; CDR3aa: CASSRGGQGAGELFF; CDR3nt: TGCGCCAGCAGCCGTGGGGGACAGGGGGCAGGGGAGCTGTTTTTT
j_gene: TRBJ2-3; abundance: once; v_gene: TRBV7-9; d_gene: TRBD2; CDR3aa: CASSPLAGVGDTQYF; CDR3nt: TGTGCCAGCAGCCCACTAGCGGGAGTAGGGGATACGCAGTATTTT
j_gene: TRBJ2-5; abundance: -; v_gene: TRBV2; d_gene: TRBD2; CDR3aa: CASTLGDGSGGQETQYF; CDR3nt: TGTGCCAGCACGTTGGGGGATGGTAGCGGGGGTCAAGAGACCCAGTACTTC
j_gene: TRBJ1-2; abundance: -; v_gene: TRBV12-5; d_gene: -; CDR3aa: CASAQDRRGYTF; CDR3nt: TGTGCTAGTGCCCAAGACAGGCGTGGCTACACCTTC
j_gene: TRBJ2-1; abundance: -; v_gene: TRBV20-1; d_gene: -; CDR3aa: CSASLNEQFF; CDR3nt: TGCAGTGCTAGTCTCAATGAGCAGTTCTTC
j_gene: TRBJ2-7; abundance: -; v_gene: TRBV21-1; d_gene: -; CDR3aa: CASSKDLHSYEQYF; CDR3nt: TGTGCCAGCAGCAAAGACCTACACTCCTACGAGCAGTACTTC
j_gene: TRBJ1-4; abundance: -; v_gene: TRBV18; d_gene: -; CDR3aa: CASSRDNNEKLFF; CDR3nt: TGTGCCAGCTCCCGGGACAATAATGAAAAACTGTTTTTT